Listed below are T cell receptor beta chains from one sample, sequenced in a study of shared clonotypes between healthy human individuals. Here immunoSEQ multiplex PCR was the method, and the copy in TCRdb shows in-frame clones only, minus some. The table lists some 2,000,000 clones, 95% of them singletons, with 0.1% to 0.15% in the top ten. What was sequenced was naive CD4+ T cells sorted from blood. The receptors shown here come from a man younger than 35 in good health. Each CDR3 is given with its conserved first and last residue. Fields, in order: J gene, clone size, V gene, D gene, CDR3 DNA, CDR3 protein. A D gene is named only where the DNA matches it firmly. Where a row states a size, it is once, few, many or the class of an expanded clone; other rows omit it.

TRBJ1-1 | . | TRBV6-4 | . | TGTGCCAGCAGTGCGGAGGTGAACACTGAAGCTTTCTTT | CASSAEVNTEAFF
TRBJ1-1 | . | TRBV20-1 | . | TGCAGTGCTAGGGTGGACAGCGAAGCTTTCTTT | CSARVDSEAFF
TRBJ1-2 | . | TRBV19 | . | TGTGCCAGCAGGGATTTTTACTATGGCTACACCTTC | CASRDFYYGYTF
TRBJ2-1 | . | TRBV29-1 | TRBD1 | TGCAGCGTTGAAGTATCAGGGGGCAGGTTCTATGAGCAGTTCTTC | CSVEVSGGRFYEQFF
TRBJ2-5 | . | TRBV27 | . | TGTGCCAGCAGCAGGGGAGACGAGACCCAGTACTTC | CASSRGDETQYF
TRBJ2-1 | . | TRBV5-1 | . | TGCGCCAGCAGCTTGGGAGGGACCGGAAGGTACAATGAGCAGTTCTTC | CASSLGGTGRYNEQFF
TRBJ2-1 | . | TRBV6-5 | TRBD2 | TGTGCCAGCACCCCCGGACTAGGACGGAATGAGCAGTTCTTC | CASTPGLGRNEQFF
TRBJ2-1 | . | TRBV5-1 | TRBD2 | TGCGCCAGCAGTGGGACTAGCGGGAGCAATGAGCAGTTCTTC | CASSGTSGSNEQFF
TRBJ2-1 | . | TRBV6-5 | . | TGTGCCAGCAGTTACTCGAACAGGGCTACCTACAATGAGCAGTTCTTC | CASSYSNRATYNEQFF
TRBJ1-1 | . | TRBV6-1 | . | TGTGCCAGCGGCCGGACTGAAGCTTTCTTT | CASGRTEAFF
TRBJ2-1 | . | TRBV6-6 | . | TGTGCCAGCAGTTACCCGATTGAAGAGCAGTTCTTC | CASSYPIEEQFF
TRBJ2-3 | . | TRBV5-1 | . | TGCGCCAGCAGCTTTTCGGGGGGCCTGACAGATACGCAGTATTTT | CASSFSGGLTDTQYF
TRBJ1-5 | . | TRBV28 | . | TGTGCCAGCAGTTTGATCAGGGGAGGAAATCAGCCCCAGCATTTT | CASSLIRGGNQPQHF
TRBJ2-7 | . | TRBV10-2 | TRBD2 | TGCGCCAGCAGTGTTGCTAGCGGGATCTACGAGCAGTACTTC | CASSVASGIYEQYF
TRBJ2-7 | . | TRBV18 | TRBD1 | TGTGCCAGCTCGAGGGACAGCTACGAGCAGTACTTC | CASSRDSYEQYF
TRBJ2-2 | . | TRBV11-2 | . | TGTGCCAGCAGCCTAGGACAGTACACCGGGGAGCTGTTTTTT | CASSLGQYTGELFF
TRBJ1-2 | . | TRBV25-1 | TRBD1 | TGTGCCAGCAGTGATACCCGACAGGGGGATGTTGGCTACACCTTC | CASSDTRQGDVGYTF
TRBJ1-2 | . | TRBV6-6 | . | TGTGCCAGCAGTTCCTCTGACTATGGCTACACCTTC | CASSSSDYGYTF
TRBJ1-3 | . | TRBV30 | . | TGTGCCTGGACGTATTACTCTGGAAACACCATATATTTT | CAWTYYSGNTIYF
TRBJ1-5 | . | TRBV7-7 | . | TGTGCTAGCAGCTTAGGGGCGGGGCAGCCCCAGCATTTT | CASSLGAGQPQHF
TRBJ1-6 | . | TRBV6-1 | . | TGTGCCAGCAGTGACATTACAGGGTATAATTCACCCCTCCACTTT | CASSDITGYNSPLHF
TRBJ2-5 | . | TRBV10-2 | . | TGCGCCAGTAGACAGACCCAAGAGACCCAGTACTTC | CASRQTQETQYF
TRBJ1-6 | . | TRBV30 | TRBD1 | TGTGCCTGGAACGATGACAGGGGGGCGTCACCCCTCCACTTT | CAWNDDRGASPLHF
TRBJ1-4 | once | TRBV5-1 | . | TGCGCCTCTCAGCGGGGCCGGGCGGGCGATGAAAAACTGTTTTTT | CASQRGRAGDEKLFF
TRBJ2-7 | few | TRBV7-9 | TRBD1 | TGTGCCAGCAGCTCAGGACAGGGATCCTACGAGCAGTACTTC | CASSSGQGSYEQYF
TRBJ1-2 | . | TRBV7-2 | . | TGTGCCAGCAGCTTACGGGGCAGACAGATGGATGGCTACACCTTC | CASSLRGRQMDGYTF
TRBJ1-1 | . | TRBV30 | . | TGTGCCTGGAGGCCGTTCACCGGGGATACGAACACTGAAGCTTTCTTT | CAWRPFTGDTNTEAFF
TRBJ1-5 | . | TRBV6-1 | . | TGTGCCAGCAGTGAAAGGAGGGGGGTATCCCTAACCCAGCATTTT | CASSERRGVSLTQHF
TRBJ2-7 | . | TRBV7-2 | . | TGTGCCAGCAGCCCATACTCCTACGAGCAGTACTTC | CASSPYSYEQYF
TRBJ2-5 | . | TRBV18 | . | TGTGCCAGCGCTGGGCCGCCAGGGCAAGAGACCCAGTACTTC | CASAGPPGQETQYF
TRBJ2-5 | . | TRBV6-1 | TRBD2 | TGTGCCAGCAGTGTGTCTAGCGGGGGGACGACGGAGACCCAGTACTTC | CASSVSSGGTTETQYF
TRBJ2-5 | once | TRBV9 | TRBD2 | TGTGCCAGCAGCCCCTCGGCGGGAGGGGTCGAGACCCAGTACTTC | CASSPSAGGVETQYF
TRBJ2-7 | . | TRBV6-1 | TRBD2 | TGTGCCAACAGTGCCGGCGGGGGGAAGGGACGAGGGGAGCAGTACTTC | CANSAGGGKGRGEQYF
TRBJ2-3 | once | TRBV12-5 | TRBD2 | TGTGCTAGTGGCCTCGGACTAGGGGCAGATACGCAGTATTTT | CASGLGLGADTQYF
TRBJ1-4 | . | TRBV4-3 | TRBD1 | TGCGCCAGCAGCCAAGATACAGGGGGGTGGGAAAAACTGTTTTTT | CASSQDTGGWEKLFF
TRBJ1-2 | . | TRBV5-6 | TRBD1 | TGTGCCAGCAGCTTGAGGGACAGGGCGCCCGGCTACACCTTC | CASSLRDRAPGYTF
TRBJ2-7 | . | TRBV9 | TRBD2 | TGTGCCAGCAGCGTAGCTTCCCTAGCGGGAGTCTACGAGCAGTACTTC | CASSVASLAGVYEQYF
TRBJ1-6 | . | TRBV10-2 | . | TGCGCCAGCAGTGACAGAGGGATCACCTATAATTCACCCCTCCACTTT | CASSDRGITYNSPLHF
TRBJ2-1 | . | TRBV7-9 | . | TGTGCCAGCAGCCCCATCTACAATGAGCAGTTCTTC | CASSPIYNEQFF
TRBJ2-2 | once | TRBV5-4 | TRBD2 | TGTGCCAGCAGCTCGGGACTAGCGGGGAACACCGGGGAGCTGTTTTTT | CASSSGLAGNTGELFF
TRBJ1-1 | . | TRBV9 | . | TGTGCCAGCACCCGCGGGGCCCCCATGAACACTGAAGCTTTCTTT | CASTRGAPMNTEAFF
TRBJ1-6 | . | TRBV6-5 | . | TGTGCCAGCAGTTACGGGGGTCCCAATTCACCCCTCCACTTT | CASSYGGPNSPLHF
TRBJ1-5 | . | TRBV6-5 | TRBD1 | TGTGCCACGACAGGGGGAACAAATCAGCCCCAGCATTTT | CATTGGTNQPQHF
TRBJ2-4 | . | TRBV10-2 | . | TGCGCCAGCAGTGAGTCGACTTGGTGGGGAAAAAACATTCAGTACTTC | CASSESTWWGKNIQYF
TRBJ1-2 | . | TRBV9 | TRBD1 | TGTGCCAGCAGCCGGGGACAGGGAAAGGATGGCTACACCTTC | CASSRGQGKDGYTF
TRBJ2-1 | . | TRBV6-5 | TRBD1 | TGTGCCAGCAGTTTGGACAGGGATGAGCAGTTCTTC | CASSLDRDEQFF
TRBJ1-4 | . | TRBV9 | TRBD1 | TGTGCCAGCAACCGACAGGGAACTAATGAAAAACTGTTTTTT | CASNRQGTNEKLFF
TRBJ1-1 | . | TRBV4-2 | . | TGTGCCAGCAGGTTCGACCCGAACACTGAAGCTTTCTTT | CASRFDPNTEAFF
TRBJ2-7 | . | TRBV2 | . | TGTGCCAGCAGTTCCTGGGGGACTGACTCCTACGAGCAGTACTTC | CASSSWGTDSYEQYF
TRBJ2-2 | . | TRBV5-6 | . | TGTGCCAGCAGCCCCCGGCCCAAGGTCGGGGAGCTGTTTTTT | CASSPRPKVGELFF
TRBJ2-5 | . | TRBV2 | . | TGTGCCAGCATGGGGGGTTCCCTCGAGACCCAGTACTTC | CASMGGSLETQYF
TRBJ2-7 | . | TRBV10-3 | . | TGTGCCATCACTCGGGACGGCACCTACGAGCAGTACTTC | CAITRDGTYEQYF
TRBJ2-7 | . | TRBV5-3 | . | TGTGCCAGAAGCTTGCGGGGCCTCTCACCTACGAGCGGATTCTACGAGCAGTACTTC | CARSLRGLSPTSGFYEQYF